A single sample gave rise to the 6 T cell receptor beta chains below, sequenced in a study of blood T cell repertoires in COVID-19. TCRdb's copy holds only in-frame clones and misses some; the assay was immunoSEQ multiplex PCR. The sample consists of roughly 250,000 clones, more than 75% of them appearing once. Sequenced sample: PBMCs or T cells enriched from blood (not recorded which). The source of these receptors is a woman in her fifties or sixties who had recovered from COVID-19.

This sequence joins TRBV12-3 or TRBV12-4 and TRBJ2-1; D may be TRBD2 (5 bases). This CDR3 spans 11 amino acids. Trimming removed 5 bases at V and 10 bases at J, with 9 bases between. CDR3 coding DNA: TGTGCCAGCAGTGCAACTAGAGAGCAGTTCTTC. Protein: CASSATREQFF.

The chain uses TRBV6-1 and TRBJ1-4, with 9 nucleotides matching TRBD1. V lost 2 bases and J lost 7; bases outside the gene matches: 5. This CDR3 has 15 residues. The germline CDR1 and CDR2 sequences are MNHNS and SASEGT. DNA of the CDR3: TGTGCCAGCAGTGAAACCGGGACAGGGATTGAAAAACTGTTTTTT. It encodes CASSETGTGIEKLFF.

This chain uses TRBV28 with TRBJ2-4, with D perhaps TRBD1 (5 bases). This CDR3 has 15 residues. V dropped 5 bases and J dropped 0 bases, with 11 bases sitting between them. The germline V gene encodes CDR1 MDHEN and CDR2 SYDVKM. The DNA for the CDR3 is TGTGCCAGCAGTGAAGACAGAATAGCCAAAAACATTCAGTACTTC. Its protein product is CASSEDRIAKNIQYF.

This CDR3 reads CASSLLLAGGVYNEQFF. CDR3 coding DNA: TGTGCCAGCAGCTTGTTACTAGCGGGAGGGGTATACAATGAGCAGTTCTTC. The V gene is TRBV5-5, the J gene TRBJ2-1, with 13 bases identical to TRBD2. This CDR3 comprises 17 residues. V trimming: 1 base; J trimming: 4 bases; junction bases outside the gene matches: 5. CDR1 SGHKS and CDR2 YYEKEE come from the germline V gene (reference sequence).

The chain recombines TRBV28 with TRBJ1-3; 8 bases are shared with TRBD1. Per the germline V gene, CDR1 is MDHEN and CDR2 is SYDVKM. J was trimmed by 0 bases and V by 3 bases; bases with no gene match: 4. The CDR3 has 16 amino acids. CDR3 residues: CASSLWTGTSGNTIYF. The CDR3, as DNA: TGTGCCAGCAGTTTGTGGACAGGGACCTCTGGAAACACCATATATTTT.

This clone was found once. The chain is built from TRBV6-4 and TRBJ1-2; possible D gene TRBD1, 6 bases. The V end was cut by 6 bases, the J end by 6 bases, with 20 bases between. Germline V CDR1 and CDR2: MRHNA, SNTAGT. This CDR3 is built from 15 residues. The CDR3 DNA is TGTGCCAGCAGCCAACCAGGGGAATACTCCGATGGCTACACCTTC. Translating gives CASSQPGEYSDGYTF.